The rows below give T cell receptor beta chains drawn from one sample of a study of T cell changes during pregnancy in multiple sclerosis. Sequenced by immunoSEQ multiplex PCR; TCRdb stores in-frame clones only, minus some. The sample includes under 130,000 clones, roughly 92% of them seen just once. The sequences come from peripheral blood, collected after pregnancy. The origin of the receptors is a female donor with multiple sclerosis, enrolled in a pregnancy study. Both conserved end residues are part of each CDR3. Fields, in order: clone size, J gene, V gene, D gene, CDR3 DNA, CDR3 protein. A D gene is named only where the DNA matches it firmly. The size of a clone is reported for some rows only, either as once, few or many, or as a class for expanded clones.

NA,TRBJ1-4,TRBV27,NA,TGTGCCAGCAGCGTAGCCAGGGTTTCCGGTGAAAAACTGTTTTTT,CASSVARVSGEKLFF
NA,TRBJ2-2,TRBV2,TRBD2,TGTGCCAGCAGACTAGCGGGAGGGGGAATAACCGGGGAGCTGTTTTTT,CASRLAGGGITGELFF
NA,TRBJ2-3,TRBV7-6,NA,TGTGCCAGCAGCTTAGCACAGTCAAACACAGATACGCAGTATTTT,CASSLAQSNTDTQYF
NA,TRBJ2-7,TRBV7-9,TRBD2,TGTGCCAGCAGCCCCCACGAAGGACTAGCGGGTGCCTACGAGCAGTACTTC,CASSPHEGLAGAYEQYF
NA,TRBJ2-5,TRBV9,NA,TGTGCCAGCAGCGCTCAAGCACAGTACCAAGAGACCCAGTACTTC,CASSAQAQYQETQYF
NA,TRBJ2-1,TRBV19,NA,TGTGCCAGTAGTATGATAGGGGTGGTTGAGCAGTTCTTC,CASSMIGVVEQFF
once,TRBJ2-1,TRBV7-2,TRBD2,TGTGCCAGCAGCTTAGATTGGCGGGGGTCCCACAATGAGCAGTTCTTC,CASSLDWRGSHNEQFF
NA,TRBJ2-1,TRBV6-5,NA,TGTGCCAGCAGAAGAGGCCAGGGGGGACATGAGCAGTTCTTC,CASRRGQGGHEQFF
NA,TRBJ1-4,TRBV13,NA,TGTGCCAGCAGCTTAGGTCCCATCAATGAAAAACTGTTTTTT,CASSLGPINEKLFF
NA,TRBJ2-3,TRBV28,TRBD2,TGTGCCAGCAGTGACGCTAGCGGGAGGTTTCTCACAGATACGCAGTATTTT,CASSDASGRFLTDTQYF
NA,TRBJ2-2,TRBV11-2,NA,TGTGCCAGCAGCTTAGGCGGGAACACCGGGGAGCTGTTTTTT,CASSLGGNTGELFF
NA,TRBJ1-2,TRBV7-9,NA,TGTGCCAGCAGCGCAGCTAACTATGGCTACACCTTC,CASSAANYGYTF
NA,TRBJ1-3,TRBV5-1,TRBD1,TGCGCCAGCAGCTACGAAGGGGGCGCTGGAAACACCATATATTTT,CASSYEGGAGNTIYF
NA,TRBJ2-5,TRBV5-8,NA,TGTGCCAGCAGCCGGGCGGGGGCGAGGGAGACCCAGTACTTC,CASSRAGARETQYF
once,TRBJ1-2,TRBV2,NA,TGTGCCAGCAGTTTTAGACAGGATAACTATGGCTACACCTTC,CASSFRQDNYGYTF
NA,TRBJ2-7,TRBV15,TRBD2,TGTGCCACCAGCAGAATTAAGTCTAGCGGGAAAGACGAGCAGTACTTC,CATSRIKSSGKDEQYF
NA,TRBJ1-1,TRBV5-4,NA,TGTGCCAGCACCCGATGGGGGGGGCGAGCCACTGAAGCTTTCTTT,CASTRWGGRATEAFF
NA,TRBJ1-6,TRBV5-1,TRBD1,TGCGCCAGCAGAAGAGCCGGGACAGACTATAATTCACCCCTCCACTTT,CASRRAGTDYNSPLHF
NA,TRBJ2-7,TRBV5-1,TRBD1,TGCGCCAGCAGCTTGTTGGGACAGGGGGCTTACGAGCAGTACTTC,CASSLLGQGAYEQYF
NA,TRBJ2-5,TRBV5-1,NA,TGCGCCAGCAGCTTGGCCGGCTTGACGGGTGGGACCCAGTACTTC,CASSLAGLTGGTQYF
NA,TRBJ2-3,TRBV4-3,TRBD2,TGCGCCAGCAGCCCTAGGACTAGCGAGGTAGATACGCAGTATTTT,CASSPRTSEVDTQYF
NA,TRBJ2-1,TRBV5-1,TRBD2,TGCGCCAGCAGCTCGGGACTAGCGGAGCAGTTCTTC,CASSSGLAEQFF
NA,TRBJ2-1,TRBV4-3,NA,TGCGCCAGCAGCCAAGACTTTCAGGGTATTGATGAGCAGTTCTTC,CASSQDFQGIDEQFF
NA,TRBJ2-1,TRBV27,TRBD2,TGTGCCAGCAGAGGCCGCGGGACTAGCGGGAGCTTGGGAGAAAATGAGCAGTTCTTC,CASRGRGTSGSLGENEQFF